What follows are 27 T cell receptor beta chains derived from one specimen sequenced in a study of OX40 agonist ivuxolimab in advanced cancers. TCRdb keeps only in-frame clones here, not all; method: immunoSEQ multiplex PCR. The table includes about 47,000 clones, less than 90% detected once. The sequencing here drew on CD4+ or CD8+ T cells sorted from blood, taken in a trial of the OX40 agonist ivuxolimab. The receptors derive from an adult with an advanced solid tumor such as melanoma, head and neck, liver or kidney cancer.

A single count supports this clone. V and J are TRBV10-3 and TRBJ1-4; D not resolved. The CDR3 sequence is 15 residues long. Germline V lookup: CDR1 ENHRY, CDR2 SYGVKD. V was cut by 2 bases and J by 8 bases, with 15 bases left in between. The CDR3 DNA is TGTGCCATCAGTGAGGCGGGAGGCAAAGGCGAAAAACTGTTTTTT. It yields the protein CAISEAGGKGEKLFF.

This chain links TRBV6-5 with TRBJ2-7; D is perhaps TRBD2 (6 bases). CDR3 length equals 12 residues. CDR1 is MNHEY and CDR2 is SVGAGI in the germline V gene. The V and J ends lost 6 bases and 2 bases respectively, with 8 bases between them. The CDR3 region has the DNA TGTGCCAGCAGGACGGGGGCCTACGAGCAGTACTTC. Its translation: CASRTGAYEQYF.

V gene TRBV10-3 combines with J gene TRBJ2-3; D unresolved. The CDR3 covers 12 residues. Per germline, CDR1 ENHRY and CDR2 SYGVKD. V shed 2 bases and J shed 3 bases, with 3 bases lying between them. The CDR3 sequence: CAISEMTDTQYF. The CDR3 nucleotides are TGTGCCATCAGTGAGATGACAGATACGCAGTATTTT.

The genes are TRBV7-9 and TRBJ2-1; no clear D gene. This CDR3 region has 12 residues. The V gene's germline CDR1 is SEHNR and CDR2 FQNEAQ (reference sequence). Trimming left V 6 bases short and J 9 bases short, with 12 bases between. CDR3 sequence: CASSYQSGEQFF. In nucleotides, the CDR3 is TGTGCCAGCAGTTACCAAAGTGGTGAGCAGTTCTTC.

The rearrangement uses TRBV14 and TRBJ1-5, with D unclear. Germline loops: CDR1 SGHDN, CDR2 FVKESK. The CDR3 contains 13 residues. CDR3 protein: CAGNREEHQPQHF. The DNA of the CDR3 is TGTGCGGGGAACCGGGAGGAGCATCAGCCCCAGCATTTT.

The table lists this clone with a few counts. This chain uses TRBV2 with TRBJ2-3; TRBD1 matches at 10 bases. Germline CDR1 and CDR2: SNHLY and FYNNEI. The length of the CDR3 is 15 residues. After removal of 6 bases from V and 0 bases from J, the junction contained 3 bases not matched to a gene. The CDR3 coding sequence is TGTGCCAGCAGGGAGGGACAGGGGAGCACAGATACGCAGTATTTT. This codes for CASREGQGSTDTQYF. Filled out from reference TRBV2 and TRBJ2-3, the complete variable domain reads EPEVTQTPSHQVTQMGQEVILRCVPISNHLYFYWYRQILGQKVEFLVSFYNNEISEKSEIFDDQFSVERPDGSNFTLKIRSTKLEDSAMYFCASREGQGSTDTQYFGPGTRLTVL.

The table lists this clone with a few counts. The rearrangement joins TRBV5-4 to TRBJ2-2; 7 nucleotides align to TRBD1. V dropped 4 bases and J dropped 2; count of bases not matched to a gene: 8. In germline, CDR1 is SGHNT, CDR2 YYREEE (reference sequence). This CDR3 contains 16 residues. CDR3 protein: CASSIDGTANTGELFF. As DNA, the CDR3 is TGTGCCAGCAGCATCGACGGGACAGCTAACACCGGGGAGCTGTTTTTT.

This clone occurred once. The V and J genes are TRBV5-6 and TRBJ1-1; unclear D gene. There are 14 residues in the CDR3. V lost 0 bases and J 1 base, leaving 7 bases between the germline ends. Germline CDR1 and CDR2: SGHDT and YYEEEE. CDR3 nucleotide sequence: TGTGCCAGCAGCTTGGGTGGGCAGAACACTGAAGCTTTCTTT. As protein: CASSLGGQNTEAFF.

In nucleotides, the CDR3 is TGCGCCAGCAGCTTGCGGCAGGGTAGCGAGCAGTACTTC. Translated: CASSLRQGSEQYF. The chain has TRBV5-1 and TRBJ2-7; maybe TRBD1 (5 bases). The CDR3 contains 13 residues. V lost 1 base and J lost 6, with 11 bases in between. In germline, CDR1 is SGHRS, CDR2 YFSETQ.

The chain joins TRBV6-5 to TRBJ1-4; D remains ambiguous. This CDR3 comprises 13 residues. The V gene's germline CDR1 is MNHEY and CDR2 SVGAGI. The V end lost 0 bases, the J end lost 10 bases, and 9 bases lay between the germline ends. The chain's CDR3 is CASSYSSSGKLFF. The CDR3 nucleotides are TGTGCCAGCAGTTACTCAAGTAGTGGAAAACTGTTTTTT.

In its sample, this clone was seen once. This sequence joins TRBV5-3 and TRBJ2-1; D gene unclear. TRBV5-3 is noted as an ORF with a role that remains uncertain. Between the trimmed V and J ends, which lost 0 bases and 0 bases, there was a span of 16 bases. CDR3 size: 18 residues. CDR3 in DNA: TGTGCCAGAAGCTTGGACTTGAGGAACGCGAGCTCCTACAATGAGCAGTTCTTC. This gives the protein CARSLDLRNASSYNEQFF.

The chain has TRBV27 and TRBJ1-6; TRBD1 might be the D (6 bases). CDR1 and CDR2 from the germline V gene are MNHEY and SMNVEV (reference sequence). CDR3 length equals 14 residues. Trimming removed 3 bases from V and 7 bases from J, with 10 bases in between. As DNA, the CDR3 is TGTGCCAGCAGTTTTGGGACATCAAATTCACCCCTCCACTTT. Protein sequence: CASSFGTSNSPLHF.

The genes are TRBV27 and TRBJ1-5; D remains unclear. The germline V and J ends were trimmed by 4 bases and 4 bases, with 8 bases remaining between them. Germline assignment: CDR1 MNHEY and CDR2 SMNVEV (reference sequence). The CDR3 contains 13 residues. The CDR3 DNA sequence: TGTGCCAGCAGTTCCTTTCCTAATCAGCCCCAGCATTTT. Translating gives CASSSFPNQPQHF.

The V call is TRBV27, the J call TRBJ2-7, with 9 bases aligning to TRBD2. Germline V gene sequence: CDR1 MNHEY, CDR2 SMNVEV (reference sequence). The CDR3 runs to 16 residues. V trimming: 1 base; J trimming: 6 bases; junction bases outside the gene matches: 10. CDR3 residues: CASSLFGRGGESEQYF. Here the CDR3 DNA reads TGTGCCAGCAGTTTATTTGGGCGGGGGGGAGAGAGCGAGCAGTACTTC.

J is TRBJ2-5 and V is TRBV18, with 9 bases lining up with TRBD1. The CDR3 has 15 amino acids. V shed 3 bases, J shed 2 bases, and the junction held 4 bases outside the gene matches. Germline-derived CDR1 and CDR2 are KGHSH and LQKENI. The CDR3 DNA is TGTGCCAGCTCACCTGGGACAGGGATTCAAGAGACCCAGTACTTC. Encoded protein: CASSPGTGIQETQYF.

This clone was picked up one time. This chain connects TRBV19 to TRBJ1-4; D is perhaps TRBD1 (6 bases). CDR3 size: 16 residues. The V gene lost 7 bases and the J gene lost 3 bases, with 18 bases spanning the gap. Germline V gene lookup returns CDR1 LNHDA and CDR2 SQIVND (reference sequence). This chain's CDR3 is CASTTDHWTANEKLFF. The CDR3 DNA reads as TGTGCCAGTACCACCGACCACTGGACAGCTAATGAAAAACTGTTTTTT.

The V gene is TRBV4-1, the J gene TRBJ2-5; 15 positions agree with TRBD2. The germline gives CDR1 MGHRA, CDR2 YSYEKL. V shed 3 bases and J 4 bases; nucleotides not matched to a gene: 12. This CDR3 contains 19 residues. CDR3 DNA: TGCGCCAGCAGCCATCTCGGGACTAGCGGGGGGTGGGGTGGAGAGACCCAGTACTTC. The encoded protein is CASSHLGTSGGWGGETQYF.

There are a few counts of this clone. The chain couples TRBV2 to TRBJ1-2; D possibly corresponds to TRBD1 (6 bases). The germline V gene encodes CDR1 SNHLY and CDR2 FYNNEI. The ends were cut back, 7 bases at V and 0 bases at J, with 18 bases in the middle. CDR3 size: 16 residues. The CDR3 sequence: CASTLPKQGPNYGYTF. The CDR3 DNA is TGTGCCAGCACCCTCCCAAAACAGGGCCCTAACTATGGCTACACCTTC.

The rearrangement links TRBV19 to TRBJ2-2, with D possibly matching TRBD1 (6 bases). V dropped 3 bases and J dropped 1 base, with 12 bases sitting between them. Germline V gives CDR1 LNHDA, CDR2 SQIVND (reference sequence). CDR3 size: 16 residues. The CDR3 DNA follows: TGTGCCAGTAGTATGGCGACGGGACAGAACACCGGGGAGCTGTTTTTT. Translated, it gives CASSMATGQNTGELFF.

The chain is built from TRBV11-2 and TRBJ1-1, with 7 bases identical to TRBD1. Germline assignment: CDR1 SGHAT and CDR2 FQNNGV. J was trimmed by 1 base and V by 3 bases; bases with no gene match: 8. This CDR3 spans 16 amino acids. The CDR3: CASSFPFGTENTEAFF. CDR3 sequence (DNA): TGTGCCAGCAGCTTCCCCTTTGGGACAGAGAACACTGAAGCTTTCTTT.

The rearrangement joins TRBV6-6 to TRBJ2-2, with D possibly called TRBD1 or TRBD2 (5 bases each). Germline-derived CDR1 and CDR2 are MNHNY and SVGAGI (reference sequence). CDR3 size: 14 residues. Trimming took 2 bases from V and 2 from J, leaving 6 bases between them. The CDR3 loop reads CASSYGGNTGELFF. CDR3 coding DNA: TGTGCCAGCAGTTACGGGGGAAACACCGGGGAGCTGTTTTTT.

The gene calls are TRBV7-9 and TRBJ2-2, with TRBD1 matching 9 bases. This CDR3 has 13 residues. Germline lookup yields CDR1 SEHNR and CDR2 FQNEAQ (reference sequence). V gave up 4 bases and J gave up 6 bases; unmatched junction bases: 0. CDR3 amino acids: CASSWTGAGELFF. In nucleotides, the CDR3 is TGTGCCAGCAGCTGGACAGGGGCCGGGGAGCTGTTTTTT. The whole variable domain, filled in from reference TRBV7-9 and TRBJ2-2, reads DTGVSQNPRHKITKRGQNVTFRCDPISEHNRLYWYRQTLGQGPEFLTYFQNEAQLEKSRLLSDRFSAERPKGSFSTLEIQRTEQGDSAMYLCASSWTGAGELFFGEGSRLTVL.

With respect to this clone: The junction does not match germline at one end; this may be a read error. The sample holds other DNA sequences that translate to the same CDR3. The chain recombines TRBV4-2 with TRBJ1-2, with D possibly matching TRBD1 (5 bases). The CDR3 extends over 16 amino acids. Per the germline V gene, CDR1 is LGHNA and CDR2 is YNFKEQ. CDR3 DNA: TGTGCCAGCAGCCAAGAGGGACGGGACGGCGGCTACGGCTATACCTTC. This translates into CASSQEGRDGGYGYTF.

J is TRBJ2-5 and V is TRBV6-5; possibly TRBD2 for D (7 bases). CDR3 length: 14 residues. V was pared by 7 bases and J by 2 bases, with 14 bases between. Germline V gene sequence: CDR1 MNHEY, CDR2 SVGAGI. The CDR3 loop reads CASTQGGGQETQYF. CDR3 nucleotide sequence: TGTGCCAGCACCCAAGGGGGGGGACAAGAGACCCAGTACTTC.

The chain uses TRBV18 and TRBJ2-3; 8 positions agree with TRBD1. There are 14 residues in the CDR3. J was trimmed by 0 bases and V by 5 bases; bases with no gene match: 1. Germline V gene sequence: CDR1 KGHSH, CDR2 LQKENI. The CDR3 is CASSGQGSTDTQYF. In DNA, the CDR3 is TGTGCCAGCTCAGGACAGGGTAGCACAGATACGCAGTATTTT.

The chain couples TRBV5-8 to TRBJ2-7; D might be TRBD2 (5 bases). Between the trimmed V and J ends, which lost 1 base and 1 base, there was a span of 12 bases. Germline assignment: CDR1 SGHTS and CDR2 YDEGEE. The CDR3 is made up of 15 amino acids. CDR3 DNA: TGTGCCAGCAGCTTGATCCGGGATGGTTCCTACGAGCAGTACTTC. It is translated as CASSLIRDGSYEQYF. Combining the CDR3 with reference TRBV5-8 and TRBJ2-7 gives the whole variable domain EAGVTQSPTHLIKTRGQQATLRCSPISGHTSVYWYQQALGLGLQFLLWYDEGEERNRGNFPPRFSGRQFPNYSSELNVNALELEDSALYLCASSLIRDGSYEQYFGPGTRLTVT.

This sequence joins TRBV6-1 and TRBJ2-7, with 7 nucleotides matching TRBD1. The CDR3 is 19 amino acids. Trimming at V came to 3 bases and at J to 3 bases, leaving 20 bases not matched to a gene. Germline CDR1 and CDR2: MNHNS and SASEGT. The CDR3 nucleotides read TGTGCCAGCAGTGATCCCCGGGACAGAAGTTCGCGTCTCCTCTACGAGCAGTACTTC. Encoded protein: CASSDPRDRSSRLLYEQYF.